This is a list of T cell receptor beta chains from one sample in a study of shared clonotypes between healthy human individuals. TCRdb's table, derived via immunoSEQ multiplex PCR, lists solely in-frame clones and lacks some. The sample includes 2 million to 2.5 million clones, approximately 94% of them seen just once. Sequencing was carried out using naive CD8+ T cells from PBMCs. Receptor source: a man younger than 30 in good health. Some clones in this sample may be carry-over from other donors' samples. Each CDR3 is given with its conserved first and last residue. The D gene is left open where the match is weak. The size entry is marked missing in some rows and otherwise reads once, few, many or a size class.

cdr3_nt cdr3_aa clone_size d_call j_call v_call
TGTGCCAGCAGGGGGTCCGGGACAGCCAACACTGAAGCTTTCTTT CASRGSGTANTEAFF NA TRBD1 TRBJ1-1 TRBV13
TGTGCCAGCAGTTTATCGATTTACCGGGAGGACGCCTACAATGAGCAGTTCTTC CASSLSIYREDAYNEQFF once TRBD2 TRBJ2-1 TRBV27
TGTGCCAGCAGTTTTGGGACAGGGGGGATTCCAGATACGCAGTATTTT CASSFGTGGIPDTQYF NA TRBD1 TRBJ2-3 TRBV6-5
TGTGCCAGTACCCAACTAGCGGGAGGGCCCGGACGCTACAATGAGCAGTTCTTC CASTQLAGGPGRYNEQFF NA TRBD2 TRBJ2-1 TRBV19
TGCGCCAGCAGCCAAGACAGGACAGACCTTTCCTATGGCTACACCTTC CASSQDRTDLSYGYTF NA NA TRBJ1-2 TRBV4-1
TGTGCCAGCAGTGAACTGGACAGGGTCTCCTACGAGCAGTACTTC CASSELDRVSYEQYF NA TRBD1 TRBJ2-7 TRBV6-1
TGTGCCAGCAGGGCCCCAGGGGTATTAGGAAATCAGCCCCAGCATTTT CASRAPGVLGNQPQHF NA NA TRBJ1-5 TRBV27
TGTGCCACCAGCATTGACAGGGGCCTGAACTACGAGCAGTACTTC CATSIDRGLNYEQYF NA TRBD1 TRBJ2-7 TRBV15
TGTGCCAGTAGTATCAGAGGACAGGGGGCGGATGGCTACACCTTC CASSIRGQGADGYTF NA TRBD1 TRBJ1-2 TRBV19
TGTGCTCCCCGGGGTCGCTCTGGAAACACCATATATTTT CAPRGRSGNTIYF NA NA TRBJ1-3 TRBV12-5
TGCGCCAGCAGCTTGGGGGACAGGACAAATGAGCAGTTCTTC CASSLGDRTNEQFF NA TRBD1 TRBJ2-1 TRBV5-1
TGTGCCAGCACCTTCAAACAGGGGAACGGCTACACCTTC CASTFKQGNGYTF NA TRBD1 TRBJ1-2 TRBV6-6
TGTGCCATCAGTGGGCGGGCTAGCGGAGTCACAGATACGCAGTATTTT CAISGRASGVTDTQYF NA TRBD2 TRBJ2-3 TRBV10-3
TGTGCCAGCAGTTACTCGAAGGGGGGGGTAGATGAAAAACTGTTTTTT CASSYSKGGVDEKLFF NA NA TRBJ1-4 TRBV6-6
TGTGCCAGCAGCGTTAGCGGGGCCCGGGATACGCAGTATTTT CASSVSGARDTQYF NA TRBD2 TRBJ2-3 TRBV9
TGCGCCAGCAGGGAGGGGAGGGAGCAGTACTTC CASREGREQYF NA NA TRBJ2-7 TRBV10-2
TGTGCCAGCAGCTTAGATTGGACAGAAACAGATACGCAGTATTTT CASSLDWTETDTQYF NA NA TRBJ2-3 TRBV7-9
TGTGCCAGCAGTTTATTCACAGGGTACGAGCAGTACTTC CASSLFTGYEQYF NA NA TRBJ2-7 TRBV28
TGTGCCAGCAGTGACGTCACATACGAGCAGTACTTC CASSDVTYEQYF NA NA TRBJ2-7 TRBV6-4
TGTGCCAGCAGCTCTCTTGGGGGAGATCACTACGAGCAGTACTTC CASSSLGGDHYEQYF NA NA TRBJ2-7 TRBV7-8
TGTGCCAGCAGCTCAGCGGGGGAAAAACTGTTTTTT CASSSAGEKLFF NA NA TRBJ1-4 TRBV9
TGCAGTGTTAATCAGGGGTCCGGGAGCAATGAGCAGTTCTTC CSVNQGSGSNEQFF NA NA TRBJ2-1 TRBV29-1
TGCGCCAACCGGGACAGGGGTCCGGGGGGGGCCAACGTCCTGACTTTC CANRDRGPGGANVLTF NA TRBD1 TRBJ2-6 TRBV5-1
TGTGCCAGTTCCGGGAACTTGTACGAGCAGTACTTC CASSGNLYEQYF NA NA TRBJ2-7 TRBV19
TGTGCCAGCAGCCATAGCGGGGACAGAGAGAACACTGAAGCTTTCTTT CASSHSGDRENTEAFF NA TRBD1 TRBJ1-1 TRBV7-6
TGTGCCGCGTGGAGCTCCTACGAGCAGTACTTC CAAWSSYEQYF few NA TRBJ2-7 TRBV27
TGTGCCAGCAGCTTAGCGCGGGGGGCGGTTTATGGCTACACCTTC CASSLARGAVYGYTF NA NA TRBJ1-2 TRBV7-8
TGTGCCAGCAGGGGACGGGGTAACTATGGCTACACCTTC CASRGRGNYGYTF NA NA TRBJ1-2 TRBV27
TGTGCCAGCAGCCCGCGCGTGGGGCGCCTGAACACTGAAGCTTTCTTT CASSPRVGRLNTEAFF once NA TRBJ1-1 TRBV21-1
TGTGCCAGCAGTGAAGTTCTAGCGGGGGCTGAGCAGTTCTTC CASSEVLAGAEQFF NA TRBD2 TRBJ2-1 TRBV2
TGCGCCAGCAGCCAAGAATGGCCGGGGGGTTTCTATGGCTACACCTTC CASSQEWPGGFYGYTF NA NA TRBJ1-2 TRBV4-3
TGTGCCAGCAGTTACGGTGACCTCGGCGGGGAGCTGTTTTTT CASSYGDLGGELFF NA NA TRBJ2-2 TRBV6-5
TGCGCCAGCAGCCCGACAGGGTCGGGTGAAGCTTTCTTT CASSPTGSGEAFF NA TRBD1 TRBJ1-1 TRBV5-1
TGTGCCATCAGCCAGCTAGGGAAGACAGGTGATAGCTCCTACAATGAGCAGTTCTTC CAISQLGKTGDSSYNEQFF NA NA TRBJ2-1 TRBV10-3
TGTGCCAGCAGACCGGGACCCAGCACCGGGGAGCTGTTTTTT CASRPGPSTGELFF NA NA TRBJ2-2 TRBV6-6
TGTGCCAGCAGGGCGACAGGGGGCTTGGTAGTTCCTGGGGCCAACGTCCTGACTTTC CASRATGGLVVPGANVLTF NA TRBD1 TRBJ2-6 TRBV2
TGCAGCGTGAGACAGGGGGAGAATCAGCCCCAGCATTTT CSVRQGENQPQHF NA TRBD1 TRBJ1-5 TRBV29-1
TGCGCCAGCAGCCAGGGACGGGGACCGAACTACGAGCAGTACTTC CASSQGRGPNYEQYF NA NA TRBJ2-7 TRBV4-3
TGTGCCAGCGGAGGGGTAGACAATCAGCCCCAGCATTTT CASGGVDNQPQHF NA NA TRBJ1-5 TRBV7-9
TGTGCCAGCAGACCCCGGGCCACCTATGGCTACACCTTC CASRPRATYGYTF NA NA TRBJ1-2 TRBV27
TGCGCCAGCAGCCAAGCCGGGACTAGCGTCTCCTACGAGCAGTACTTC CASSQAGTSVSYEQYF NA TRBD2 TRBJ2-7 TRBV4-1
TGTGCCAGCAGCCTAAGACAGGGCACCGCTAGTGAAGCTTTCTTT CASSLRQGTASEAFF NA TRBD1 TRBJ1-1 TRBV9
TGTGCCAGCAGTGAAGCGCGTGGGGGGAGGAACACTGAAGCTTTCTTT CASSEARGGRNTEAFF NA NA TRBJ1-1 TRBV2
TGCGCCAGCAGCATCTGGTTGGATGATACGCAGTATTTT CASSIWLDDTQYF NA NA TRBJ2-3 TRBV5-1
TGTGCCAGCAGCCTACTGACTAGCGGGAGTCTGGATGAGCAGTTCTTC CASSLLTSGSLDEQFF NA TRBD2 TRBJ2-1 TRBV7-9
TGTGCCAGCTCAGACCTGCCGTTGGGGCAGGGGCGCAACGAGCAGTACTTC CASSDLPLGQGRNEQYF NA NA TRBJ2-7 TRBV18
TGTGCCAGCAGTTGGGCGAGCTCCTACGAGCAGTACTTC CASSWASSYEQYF NA NA TRBJ2-7 TRBV27
TGCGCCAGCAGCCCCCTGGGGCGCAATCAGCCCCAGCATTTT CASSPLGRNQPQHF NA NA TRBJ1-5 TRBV5-1
TGTGCCAGCAGCTTAACTGTGACGGGGACTTTATACAATGAGCAGTTCTTC CASSLTVTGTLYNEQFF NA NA TRBJ2-1 TRBV7-6
TGCGCCAGCAGCTATGGGACAGGGGGAGAGAACACTGAAGCTTTCTTT CASSYGTGGENTEAFF NA TRBD1 TRBJ1-1 TRBV5-1
TGTGCCAGCAGCACGTTAGGACTGGATCCCTTCGAGCAGTACTTC CASSTLGLDPFEQYF once NA TRBJ2-7 TRBV5-6
TGTGCCAGCAGCCTCGAGAGGCGCGGGTTGAACACTGAAGCTTTCTTT CASSLERRGLNTEAFF once NA TRBJ1-1 TRBV5-6
TGTGCCTGGAAGGGGCCCTACGAGCAGTACTTC CAWKGPYEQYF once NA TRBJ2-7 TRBV30
TGTGCCACCAGCAGTAGCGCCTCGAGGGTAGAGACCCAGTACTTC CATSSSASRVETQYF NA NA TRBJ2-5 TRBV15
TGCGCCAGCAGTGAGGGCCCCCGTAGCAATCAGCCCCAGCATTTT CASSEGPRSNQPQHF NA NA TRBJ1-5 TRBV10-2